A selection of T cell receptor beta chains follows, all from one sample in a study of T cells in Graves' hyperthyroidism and ophthalmopathy. One entry per CDR3 protein results from TCRdb running MiXCR on the multiplex PCR reads. The table lists 380,000 or so distinct CDR3 sequences, about 14% of them singletons. The sequencing sample was made of blood. Receptors originate from a man aged 25-45 years with Graves' hyperthyroidism that later progressed to Graves' ophthalmopathy. The CDR3 runs from the conserved cysteine through the conserved F or W. Each record gives: V gene, D gene, J gene, CDR3 protein. D genes are given only for firm matches.

>TRBV12-3/TRBV12-4|.|TRBJ2-5
CASSLHLPAAQYF
>TRBV5-1|.|TRBJ1-1
CASSLVEGGNTEAFF
>TRBV9|.|TRBJ1-6
CASSSHISPLHF
>TRBV19|TRBD1|TRBJ1-6
CASSIQGESPLHF
>TRBV7-9|.|TRBJ2-1
CASSRARYNEQFF
>TRBV30|.|TRBJ1-5
CAWSSGNQPQHF
>TRBV20-1|.|TRBJ1-2
CSARDTGYGYTF
>TRBV10-3|.|TRBJ1-1
CAISEKRAQNTEAFF
>TRBV2|.|TRBJ1-1
CASSPPGGYTEAFF
>TRBV29-1|.|TRBJ1-4
CSVDRAGDEELFF
>TRBV6-1|.|TRBJ1-3
CASSENSTNSGNTIYF
>TRBV12-3/TRBV12-4|.|TRBJ1-2
CASSSGSRGGYTF
>TRBV11-2|TRBD1|TRBJ1-1
CASSLARTGRKNTEAFF
>TRBV14|TRBD2|TRBJ2-6
CASSRLAGASGANVLTF
>TRBV4-1|.|TRBJ1-5
CASSPGGSNNQPQHF
>TRBV2|.|TRBJ1-1
CASTQTEMNTEAFF
>TRBV2|TRBD1|TRBJ1-3
CASSVDRGGNTIYF
>TRBV7-9|TRBD1|TRBJ1-4
CASSLDRSREKLFF
>TRBV5-1|TRBD1|TRBJ2-7
CASSSSRDRGPWEQYF
>TRBV3-1|TRBD1|TRBJ1-2
CASSQGQGGYGYTF
>TRBV5-5|.|TRBJ2-1
CASSAIPAALNEQFF
>TRBV2|.|TRBJ2-2
CASKETQNTGELFF
>TRBV7-2|TRBD2|TRBJ2-3
CASSLLAGGRNTQYF
>TRBV4-1|.|TRBJ1-2
CASSQGRLGIANYGYTF
>TRBV19|.|TRBJ2-2
CAPKGTKNTGELFF
>TRBV4-1|.|TRBJ2-7
CASSHGGNEQYF
>TRBV5-1|TRBD1|TRBJ2-4
CASSLSIRDRGTKNIQYF